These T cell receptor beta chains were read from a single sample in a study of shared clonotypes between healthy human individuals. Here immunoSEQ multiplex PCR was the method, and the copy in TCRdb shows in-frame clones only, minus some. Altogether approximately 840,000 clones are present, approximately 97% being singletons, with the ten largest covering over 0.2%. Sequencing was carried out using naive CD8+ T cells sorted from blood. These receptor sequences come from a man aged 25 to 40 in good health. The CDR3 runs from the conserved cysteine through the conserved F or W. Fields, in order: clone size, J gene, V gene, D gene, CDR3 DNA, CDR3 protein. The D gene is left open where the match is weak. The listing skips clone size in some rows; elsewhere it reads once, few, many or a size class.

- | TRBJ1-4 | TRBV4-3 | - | TGCGCCAGCAGTCCGGACTCCTCTCGGGGTGAAAAACTGTTTTTT | CASSPDSSRGEKLFF
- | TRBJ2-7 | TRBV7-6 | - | TGTGCCAGCAGCTCCGGACATGCCTACGAGCAGTACTTC | CASSSGHAYEQYF
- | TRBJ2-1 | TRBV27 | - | TGTGCCAGCAGTTTGTACGGCAATGAGCAGTTCTTC | CASSLYGNEQFF
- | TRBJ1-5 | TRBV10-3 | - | TGTGCCATCAGTGACCCCCAGCAGCCCCAGCATTTT | CAISDPQQPQHF
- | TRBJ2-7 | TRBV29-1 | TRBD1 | TGCAGCGTCGCCAGGGACAGCCCAACTACCTACGAGCAGTACTTC | CSVARDSPTTYEQYF
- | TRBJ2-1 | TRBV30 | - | TGTGCCGGAGGACGGGGAGGTACCCACAATGAGCAGTTCTTC | CAGGRGGTHNEQFF
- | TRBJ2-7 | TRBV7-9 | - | TGTGCCAGCAGCTTAGAACCGGTGGGACTCCAGGAAAACGAGCAGTACTTC | CASSLEPVGLQENEQYF
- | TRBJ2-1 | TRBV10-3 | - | TGTGCCATCAGTGAGTTGGCGGGAAACAATGAGCAGTTCTTC | CAISELAGNNEQFF
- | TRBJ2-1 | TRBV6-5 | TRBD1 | TGTGCCAGCAGAAAACCGCAGGGGGATGAGCAGTTCTTC | CASRKPQGDEQFF
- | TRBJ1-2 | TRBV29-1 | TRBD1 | TGCAGCGTTCACACAGGGGTCTATGGCTACACCTTC | CSVHTGVYGYTF
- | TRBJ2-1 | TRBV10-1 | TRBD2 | TGCGCCAGCAGTGATCGCGGGAGGGACAATGAGCAGTTCTTC | CASSDRGRDNEQFF
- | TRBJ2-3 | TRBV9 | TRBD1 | TGTGCCAGCAGCCCTCAGGACAGGGTAATAGATACGCAGTATTTT | CASSPQDRVIDTQYF
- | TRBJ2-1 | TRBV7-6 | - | TGTGCCAGCAGCTCCGGGGCAGACTCCTACAATGAGCAGTTCTTC | CASSSGADSYNEQFF
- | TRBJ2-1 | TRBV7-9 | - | TGTGCCAGCAGCTCTCATTTGAGCTCCTACAATGAGCAGTTCTTC | CASSSHLSSYNEQFF
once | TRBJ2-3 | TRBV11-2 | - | TGTGCCAGCAGCTTAAGGACAATTAGCACAGATACGCAGTATTTT | CASSLRTISTDTQYF
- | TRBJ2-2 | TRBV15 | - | TGTGCCACCAGCAGAGATATGGCCACCGGGGAGCTGTTTTTT | CATSRDMATGELFF
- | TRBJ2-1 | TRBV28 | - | TGTGCCAACTCCATCGGTCAACCCTTTTCCTACAATGAGCAGTTCTTC | CANSIGQPFSYNEQFF
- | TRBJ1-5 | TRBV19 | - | TGTGCCAGTAGTATAAGCGACTTCCCGGGCCTGAATCAGCCCCAGCATTTT | CASSISDFPGLNQPQHF
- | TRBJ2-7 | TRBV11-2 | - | TGTGCCAGCAGCTCCGTAGAAGCGTCGTTCTACGAGCAGTACTTC | CASSSVEASFYEQYF
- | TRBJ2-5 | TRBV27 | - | TGTGCCAGCAGTTGGTTCGTCGCTCCCCAAGAGACCCAGTACTTC | CASSWFVAPQETQYF
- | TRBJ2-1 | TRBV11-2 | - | TGTGCCAGCAGCCAAGTGCCGTACAATGAGCAGTTCTTC | CASSQVPYNEQFF
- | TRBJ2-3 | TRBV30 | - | TGTGCCTGGAGTGTTTCAGGGTGGGATACGCAGTATTTT | CAWSVSGWDTQYF
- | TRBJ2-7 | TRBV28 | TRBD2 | TGTGCCAGCAGTCCCCGGGTTGCTAGCGGCAGCTCCTACGAGCAGTACTTC | CASSPRVASGSSYEQYF
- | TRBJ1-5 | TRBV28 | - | TGTGCCAGCAGACAGGGAATCAATCAGCCCCAGCATTTT | CASRQGINQPQHF
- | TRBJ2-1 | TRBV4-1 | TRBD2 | TGCGCCAGCAGCCCTACAGCGGGAGGGGGTGAGCAGTTCTTC | CASSPTAGGGEQFF
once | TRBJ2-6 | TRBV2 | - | TGTGCCAGCAGGGGCCAAATCAATTCTCCGGGGGCCAACGTCCTGACTTTC | CASRGQINSPGANVLTF
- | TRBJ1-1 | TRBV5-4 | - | TGTGCCAGCAGCCCAGAGACCGGCCCGACTTTCTTT | CASSPETGPTFF
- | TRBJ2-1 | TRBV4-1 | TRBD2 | TGCGCCAGCCGCGCGGGCGGGAGGGCCAGCTACAATGAGCAGTTCTTC | CASRAGGRASYNEQFF
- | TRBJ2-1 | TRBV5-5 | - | TGTGCCAGCAGCTTGGGGCTTAGCTCCTACAATGAGCAGTTCTTC | CASSLGLSSYNEQFF
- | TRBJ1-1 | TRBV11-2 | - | TGTGCCAGCAGCTTAGATAAGGAAGCTTTCTTT | CASSLDKEAFF
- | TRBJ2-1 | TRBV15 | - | TGTGCCACCAGCAGAGATGACGGGGTCTACAATGAGCAGTTCTTC | CATSRDDGVYNEQFF
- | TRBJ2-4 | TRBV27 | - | TGTGCCACTGTGGGTCAAAACATTCAGTACTTC | CATVGQNIQYF
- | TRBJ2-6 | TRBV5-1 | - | TGCGCCAGCAGCCCATCGGGTCGATCTGGGGCCAACGTCCTGACTTTC | CASSPSGRSGANVLTF
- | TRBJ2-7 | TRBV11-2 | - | TGTGCCAGCAGCTTCGCAGGGGCCTACGAGCAGTACTTC | CASSFAGAYEQYF
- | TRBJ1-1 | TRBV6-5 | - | TGTGCCAGCAGTTTTTCGGCAGGCGGGTACACTGAAGCTTTCTTT | CASSFSAGGYTEAFF
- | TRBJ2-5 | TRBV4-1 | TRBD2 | TGCGCCAGCAGCCAAGTAGCGGGAGAGCAAGAGACCCAGTACTTC | CASSQVAGEQETQYF
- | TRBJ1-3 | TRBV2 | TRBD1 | TGTGCCAGCGTCATCAGGGGGCCTTCTGGAAACACCATATATTTT | CASVIRGPSGNTIYF
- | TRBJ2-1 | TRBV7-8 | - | TGTGCCAGCAGCTCAGACGCAGGGCTATATGGACCCTACAATGAGCAGTTCTTC | CASSSDAGLYGPYNEQFF
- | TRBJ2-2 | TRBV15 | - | TGTGCCACCAGAAAGCTGACTGGTAACACCGGGGAGCTGTTTTTT | CATRKLTGNTGELFF
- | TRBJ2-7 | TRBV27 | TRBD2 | TGTGCCAGCAGTTTGCGTAGCGGGAGGGCGACGGACTTC | CASSLRSGRATDF
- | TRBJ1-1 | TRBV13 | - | TGTGCCAGCAGCTTAGGCCGTAATGAAGCTTTCTTT | CASSLGRNEAFF
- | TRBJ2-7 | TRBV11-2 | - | TGTGCCAGCAGCTTAGGCCCCTCCTACGAGCAGTACTTC | CASSLGPSYEQYF
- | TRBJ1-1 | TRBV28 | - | TGTGCCAGCAGTTTCCTAGGTTGGGACACTGAAGCTTTCTTT | CASSFLGWDTEAFF
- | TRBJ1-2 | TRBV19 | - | TGTGCCAGTAGTCAGCGCGGGACCTTAACGGATGGCTACACCTTC | CASSQRGTLTDGYTF
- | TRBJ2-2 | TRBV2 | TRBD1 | TGTGCCAGCAGTGAAAGTTCGGGACAGGGGGTGAACACCGGGGAGCTGTTTTTT | CASSESSGQGVNTGELFF
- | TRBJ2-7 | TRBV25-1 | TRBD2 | TGTGCCAGCAGTGCGGGACTAGCGGGACTCTACGAGCAGTACTTC | CASSAGLAGLYEQYF
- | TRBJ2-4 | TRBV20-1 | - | TGCAGTGCTAGAGATACGGACATTCAGTACTTC | CSARDTDIQYF
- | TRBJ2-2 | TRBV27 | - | TGTGCCAGCAGTTTGGGGTACGAACCCGGGGAGCTGTTTTTT | CASSLGYEPGELFF
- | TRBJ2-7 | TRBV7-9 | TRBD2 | TGTGCCAGCAGCCCGACTAGCGGGTTTTCCTACGAGCAGTACTTC | CASSPTSGFSYEQYF
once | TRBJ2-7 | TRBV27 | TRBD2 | TGTGCCAGCAGTGTAGCGGGAGGGTGGGAGCAGTACTTC | CASSVAGGWEQYF
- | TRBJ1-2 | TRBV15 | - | TGTGCCACCAGCAGAGAGGGGGGACTCGCTAACTATGGCTACACCTTC | CATSREGGLANYGYTF
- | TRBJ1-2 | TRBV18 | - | TGTGCCAGCTCACCCCCCGGGAGTGGCTACACCTTC | CASSPPGSGYTF
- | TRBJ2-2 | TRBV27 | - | TGTGCCAGCAGTTTTCGGGGCGGCCGAACGGACACGAGCGCCGGGGAGCTGTTTTTT | CASSFRGGRTDTSAGELFF